This T cell receptor beta chain came from a study of T cell responses to AZD1222 COVID-19 vaccine (dated by TCRdb to 2020 to 2022). At the level of the whole study: A total of under 250 trial participants underwent TCR sequencing, of whom roughly 210 had received two doses of AZD1222 and 26 had received two doses of the MenACWY control vaccine. Trial participants were enrolled by age into subgroups of 18-55, 56-69 and 70-plus years, and around 140, 26 and 57 TCR-sequenced participants, respectively, were included in these subgroups. Summary of the overall study and its limitations: Reportedly, close to half of the unique spike-specific TCRs recognized epitopes lying outside the regions that are mutated in the B.1.351 and B.1.1.7 variants. In the small 56-69-year group, the increase in depth fell short of significance, most likely because of low power. Conclusions about previously exposed vaccinees are limited, since just 5 to 7 AZD1222 recipients were seropositive for SARS-CoV-2 at baseline. The whole spike protein was spanned by vaccine-associated CD4 TCRs, and dominant responses were seen in regions 160-218 and 743-854. Most participants were white British and females outnumbered males, and the authors suggested that clonal diversity may have been underestimated. A significant rise in spike-specific TCR breadth and depth was observed after two AZD1222 doses relative to day 0 and relative to MenACWY recipients. Because no samples from the day 14 peak response were available, repertoires could be characterized only after the peak T cell response.

With respect to this clone: The antigen it recognizes is unknown. No much larger clone exists at a distance of one base, and base qualities are not known.

The CDR3 regions of human TCRbeta chains were analyzed by immunosequencing. The paper's data handling went like this. TCRs in the repertoires were matched against a reference library of SARS-CoV-2-specific TCRs that had been generated with the MIRA antigen-specificity platform. Breadth was defined as the fraction of unique TCRs that were SARS-CoV-2-associated. Depth was defined as the fraction of total T cells that were SARS-CoV-2-associated. Using the MIRA data, every spike-specific TCR was mapped to the spike region that the TCR reacted to and assigned to either a CD4 or a CD8 class. Log10-transformed breadth and depth values were compared by one-way ANOVA with Sidak's multiple comparisons tests. Imported from immuneACCESS, the table was reduced by TCRdb to in-frame sequences with V and J called. These copies leave out some clones; in studies compared against another copy, an unresolved V gene accounts for under half, and the cause of the remainder is not known. V and J calls and clone size are given by that table; D and trimming were obtained from the DNA. The sample table holds approximately 89,000 clones, of which 86% were seen once. Roughly 5.6% of the sample comes from the top ten.

Reading the germline V gene gives CDR1 WSHSY and CDR2 SAAADI. Including the terminal cysteine and phenylalanine, the CDR3 comprises 15 residues. The kept DNA is CDR3 alone, 45 bases in frame from the first base. At the junction V is shortened by 3 bases and J by 7 bases; bases outside the gene matches: 5. Read against the paper, the sample's time point label means: about 28 days (+/-7) after the second vaccine dose. Because spike-specific TCR depth and breadth did not differ between the two schedules, AZD1222 recipients who got a second dose at roughly 4 weeks were pooled with those who got a second dose at roughly 12 weeks. Vaccinee samples came from UK trials COV001 and COV002, including a single-blind randomized controlled phase 2/3 trial of AZD1222 (ChAdOx1 nCoV-19) in healthy adults. For TCRbeta chain sequencing, PBMC samples from trial participants were taken at day 0 and at day 28 after the second dose.

This sequence was found in an adult who received the AZD1222 COVID-19 vaccine. The rearranged chain carries TRBV10-2 and TRBJ2-2, and 10 junction bases match TRBD2. The sample here was peripheral blood, taken 28 days after the second AZD1222 dose. The CDR3 here reads CASSDLAGGGGELFF. The DNA sequence reads TGCGCCAGCAGTGATTTAGCGGGGGGAGGCGGGGAGCTGTTTTTT.